These 29 T cell receptor beta chains came from one sample sequenced in a study of cytomegalovirus exposure and HLA in healthy donors. Both 60 Vbeta primers and 13 Jbeta primers went into the PCR. Profiled with immunoSEQ multiplex PCR; TCRdb holds only in-frame clones, not every one. The sample shows under 200,000 clones, over 70% of them seen only once. The specimen sequenced was PBMCs. The origin of the receptors is a middle-aged man in good health and CMV-seronegative.

In this sample, this clone turned up many times. The chain joins TRBV15 to TRBJ2-7, with TRBD2 identical over 8 bases. The CDR3 totals 14 residues. The V gene end was trimmed by 1 base and the J gene end by 5 bases; junction bases not matched to a gene: 4. Germline loops: CDR1 LNHNV, CDR2 YYDKDF (reference sequence). The CDR3 DNA reads as TGTGCCACCAGCAGAGTCGAGCGGGAGAACGAGCAGTACTTC. Its translation is CATSRVERENEQYF.

The gene calls are TRBV7-2 and TRBJ2-3; 7 nucleotides align to TRBD2. Germline values: CDR1 SGHTA, CDR2 FQGNSA. J was trimmed by 0 bases and V by 5 bases; bases with no gene match: 8. The CDR3 is made up of 16 amino acids. CDR3 sequence: CASSPRLAVSTDTQYF. The DNA of the CDR3 is TGTGCCAGCAGCCCTCGACTAGCAGTAAGCACAGATACGCAGTATTTT.

The genes are TRBV7-9 and TRBJ1-1; D remains unclear. CDR3 size: 13 residues. The V gene's germline CDR1 is SEHNR and CDR2 FQNEAQ (reference sequence). V was pared by 1 base and J by 0 bases, with 3 bases between. The CDR3 protein is CASSLDMNTEAFF. The CDR3 DNA reads as TGTGCCAGCAGCTTAGACATGAACACTGAAGCTTTCTTT. Filled out from reference TRBV7-9 and TRBJ1-1, the complete variable domain reads DTGVSQNPRHKITKRGQNVTFRCDPISEHNRLYWYRQTLGQGPEFLTYFQNEAQLEKSRLLSDRFSAERPKGSFSTLEIQRTEQGDSAMYLCASSLDMNTEAFFGQGTRLTVV.

The CDR3 loop is CASGLGSLNTEAFF. The CDR3 DNA sequence: TGCGCCAGCGGCCTGGGCAGTCTGAACACTGAAGCTTTCTTT. V usage is TRBV5-1 and J usage is TRBJ1-1; D uncertain. The CDR3 consists of 14 residues. Trimming cost V 7 bases and J 0 bases, with 13 bases left between them. Germline lookup yields CDR1 SGHRS and CDR2 YFSETQ.

The chain is built from TRBV9 and TRBJ2-7; no clear D gene. V dropped 2 bases and J dropped 6 bases, with 18 bases sitting between them. The CDR3 has 15 residues. Germline CDR1 is SGDLS and CDR2 is YYNGEE. The CDR3: CASSVMGLVVSEQYF. CDR3 nucleotides: TGTGCCAGCAGCGTGATGGGCCTTGTTGTCTCCGAGCAGTACTTC.

V gene TRBV4-3 combines with J gene TRBJ1-2; D remains unclear. V lost 0 bases to trimming and J lost 6 bases, with 17 bases between them. CDR3 length equals 16 residues. CDR1 LGHNA and CDR2 YSLEER come from the germline V gene. The CDR3 protein is CASSQEDRGIFDGYTF. DNA for the CDR3: TGCGCCAGCAGCCAAGAAGATCGGGGAATTTTCGATGGCTACACCTTC.

The V call is TRBV5-6, the J call TRBJ1-3; 7 bases are shared with TRBD1. The V and J ends lost 0 bases and 2 bases, in that order; junction bases with no gene match: 2. Per the germline V gene, CDR1 is SGHDT and CDR2 is YYEEEE. The CDR3 is 15 amino acids. The CDR3 bases are TGTGCCAGCAGCTTGGACAGGGGAGCTGGAAACACCATATATTTT. This translates into CASSLDRGAGNTIYF.

V gene TRBV29-1 combines with J gene TRBJ2-1; TRBD2 might be the D (5 bases). In germline, CDR1 is SQVTM, CDR2 ANQGSEA. The V end was cut by 6 bases, the J end by 4 bases, with 10 bases between. This CDR3 comprises 12 residues. CDR3 region: CSVGVGYNEQFF. The DNA of the CDR3 is TGCAGCGTGGGAGTAGGTTACAATGAGCAGTTCTTC.

This clone came up a few times. The gene calls are TRBV2 and TRBJ2-3, with a tentative D call TRBD2 (5 bases). Germline lookup yields CDR1 SNHLY and CDR2 FYNNEI. Trimming shortened V by 9 bases and J by 5 bases, and 21 bases separated the two germline ends. There are 15 residues in the CDR3. The CDR3 DNA is TGTGCCAGTTTAGAGGAGCGGCCCTCCGGAGATACGCAGTATTTT. The encoded protein is CASLEERPSGDTQYF. The complete variable domain, with remaining parts taken from reference TRBV2 and TRBJ2-3, reads EPEVTQTPSHQVTQMGQEVILRCVPISNHLYFYWYRQILGQKVEFLVSFYNNEISEKSEIFDDQFSVERPDGSNFTLKIRSTKLEDSAMYFCASLEERPSGDTQYFGPGTRLTVL.

The chain is built from TRBV5-5 and TRBJ2-3; D gene ambiguous. Trimming shortened V by 5 bases and J by 4 bases, and 11 bases separated the two germline ends. Germline V CDR1 and CDR2: SGHKS, YYEKEE (reference sequence). CDR3 length: 13 amino acids. The CDR3: CASSPTGSDTQYF. DNA for the CDR3: TGTGCCAGCAGTCCAACGGGTTCAGATACGCAGTATTTT.

The chain has TRBV7-3 and TRBJ2-1, with 11 bases fitting TRBD1. Trimming took 5 bases from V and 7 from J; bases not matched to a gene: 7. Germline CDR1 is SGHTA and CDR2 is FQGTGA. The CDR3 spans 15 residues. The CDR3 here is CASSPPGQGGNEQFF. As DNA, the CDR3 is TGTGCCAGCAGCCCTCCGGGACAGGGGGGTAATGAGCAGTTCTTC. The entire variable domain, with the rest obtained from reference TRBV7-3 and TRBJ2-1, is as follows: GAGVSQTPSNKVTEKGKYVELRCDPISGHTALYWYRQSLGQGPEFLIYFQGTGAADDSGLPNDRFFAVRPEGSVSTLKIQRTERGDSAVYLCASSPPGQGGNEQFFGPGTRLTVL.

This clone occurred a few times. The CDR3: CASSTPEAGPGNEQFF. The CDR3 DNA reads TGTGCCAGCAGCACCCCTGAAGCTGGTCCAGGCAATGAGCAGTTCTTC. The chain carries TRBV9 and TRBJ2-1, with D unclear. The V and J ends lost 4 bases and 6 bases respectively, with 20 bases between them. CDR1 and CDR2 from the germline V gene are SGDLS and YYNGEE. The CDR3 runs 16 residues.

CDR3 region: CAFGGGPSTDTQYF. The CDR3 DNA reads TGCGCGTTCGGCGGGGGGCCCAGCACAGATACGCAGTATTTT. J is TRBJ2-3 and V is TRBV5-1; 8 positions match TRBD2. The CDR3 is 14 amino acids. Germline assignment: CDR1 SGHRS and CDR2 YFSETQ.

The CDR3 nucleotides read TGTGCCAGCAGTTACTCAAGGGTGGGGAGCTACGAGCAGTACTTC. Amino acid sequence: CASSYSRVGSYEQYF. The chain couples TRBV6-6 to TRBJ2-7; possible D gene TRBD2, 5 bases. Germline CDR1 reads MNHNY; CDR2 reads SVGAGI (reference sequence). This CDR3 comprises 15 residues. V was pared by 0 bases and J by 3 bases, with 12 bases between.

CDR3 DNA sequence: TGTGCCAGCAGCGGGACAGGACCGGTTAGCACCATATATTTT. Translation: CASSGTGPVSTIYF. The chain links TRBV6-5 to TRBJ1-3; TRBD1 matches at 8 bases. Germline CDR1 reads MNHEY; CDR2 reads SVGAGI. After removal of 6 bases from V and 9 bases from J, the junction contained 10 bases not matched to a gene. This CDR3 has 14 residues.

This rearrangement joins TRBV5-6 to TRBJ2-1; D not certain. The CDR3 is 17 residues long. The ends were cut back, 1 base at V and 0 bases at J, with 14 bases in the middle. The germline CDR1 and CDR2 sequences are SGHDT and YYEEEE. The CDR3 here is CASSLRYSLGSYNEQFF. CDR3 coding DNA: TGTGCCAGCAGCTTGCGATATAGCCTGGGCTCCTACAATGAGCAGTTCTTC.

The V and J genes are TRBV27 and TRBJ1-2; D perhaps matches TRBD1 (6 bases). V was trimmed by 2 bases and J by 4 bases, leaving 17 bases between them. Germline V gives CDR1 MNHEY, CDR2 SMNVEV (reference sequence). The CDR3 is 16 residues long. CDR3 amino acids: CASSLAPGQPFYGYTF. The CDR3 DNA follows: TGTGCCAGCAGTTTAGCCCCAGGACAGCCATTCTATGGCTACACCTTC.

The chain couples TRBV5-1 to TRBJ1-1; 10 nucleotides match TRBD1. CDR1 SGHRS and CDR2 YFSETQ come from the germline V gene. The CDR3 covers 17 residues. Trimming took 4 bases from V and 6 from J; bases not matched to a gene: 15. The CDR3 sequence is CASSGTGVGISGPEAFF. The CDR3 DNA reads as TGCGCCAGCAGCGGGACAGGGGTAGGCATCTCCGGGCCTGAAGCTTTCTTT.

The chain links TRBV6-1 to TRBJ1-1; 9 bases line up with TRBD1. CDR1 MNHNS and CDR2 SASEGT come from the germline V gene. The CDR3 sequence is 13 residues long. The V and J ends lost 10 bases and 1 base, in that order; junction bases with no gene match: 4. Written as DNA, the CDR3 is TGTGCCACCACGGGACAGGGGAACACTGAAGCTTTCTTT. This sequence encodes CATTGQGNTEAFF.

The chain recombines TRBV27 with TRBJ1-2; possibly TRBD1 for D (6 bases). From germline, CDR1 is MNHEY and CDR2 SMNVEV (reference sequence). With 4 bases removed from V and 7 bases from J, the gap between germline ends came to 19 bases. The CDR3 is 15 amino acids. The CDR3 protein is CASSSNARGDRGYTF. In nucleotides, the CDR3 is TGTGCCAGCAGTTCCAACGCCAGGGGTGATCGTGGCTACACCTTC.

The rearrangement uses TRBV29-1 and TRBJ2-1; D possibly corresponds to TRBD1 (5 bases). CDR3 length: 13 residues. Germline V CDR1 and CDR2: SQVTM, ANQGSEA. V dropped 3 bases and J dropped 8 bases, with 14 bases sitting between them. The CDR3 bases are TGCAGCGTTGACATAAGCAGGGCCCATGAGCAGTTCTTC. This gives the protein CSVDISRAHEQFF.

This chain connects TRBV18 to TRBJ2-5, with a possible D match to TRBD2 (7 bases). Trimming pared 6 bases from V and 5 bases from J, leaving 19 bases between. Germline V gives CDR1 KGHSH, CDR2 LQKENI. The CDR3 sequence is 15 residues long. Written as DNA, the CDR3 is TGTGCCAGCTCTATACAGGGAGGGGATTTGGAGACCCAGTACTTC. This translates into CASSIQGGDLETQYF.

The rearrangement joins TRBV5-1 to TRBJ2-5; maybe TRBD2 (5 bases). The DNA end lines up better with TRBJ2-7; the J call may be wrong. Germline-derived CDR1 and CDR2 are SGHRS and YFSETQ. The CDR3 has 14 residues. The CDR3 nucleotides read TGCGCCAGCTCCCCGGATAGCGCATCTTTCGAGCAGTACTTC. Encoded protein: CASSPDSASFEQYF.

The J gene is TRBJ2-7, the V gene TRBV5-4; 8 nucleotides match TRBD2. This CDR3 spans 14 amino acids. J was trimmed by 2 bases and V by 4 bases; bases with no gene match: 5. Looked up from germline, CDR1 is SGHNT and CDR2 is YYREEE (reference sequence). The CDR3 here is CASSPREGTYEQYF. CDR3 bases: TGTGCCAGCAGCCCTCGGGAGGGAACCTACGAGCAGTACTTC.

As regards this clone: The junction differs from germline at one of its ends, possibly a read error. The chain combines TRBV20-1 with TRBJ2-1; D is perhaps TRBD2 (5 bases). Germline-derived CDR1 and CDR2 are DFQATT and SNEGSKA (reference sequence). There are 10 residues in the CDR3. CDR3 bases: TGCAGTGCTTCCCCGGACGAGCGGCTCTTC. This translates into CSASPDERLF.

The rearrangement joins TRBV2 to TRBJ1-4, with 7 bases lining up with TRBD1. The CDR3 runs 15 residues. With 5 bases clipped from V and 10 bases from J, the junction kept 13 bases outside the gene matches. CDR1 and CDR2 from the germline V gene are SNHLY and FYNNEI. CDR3 protein: CASSLDRDLLRKLFF. CDR3 sequence (DNA): TGTGCCAGCAGTCTTGACAGGGACCTCCTCCGAAAACTGTTTTTT.

The chain has TRBV2 and TRBJ2-2; the match to TRBD1 covers 10 bases. V lost 4 bases to trimming and J lost 6 bases; unmatched junction nucleotides: 2. CDR1 and CDR2 from the germline V gene are SNHLY and FYNNEI. The CDR3 extends over 14 amino acids. Here the CDR3 DNA reads TGTGCCAGCAGTGGGACAGGGGGGGCCGGGGAGCTGTTTTTT. As protein: CASSGTGGAGELFF.

The chain has TRBV29-1 and TRBJ2-7, with D tentatively TRBD1 (8 bases). The V and J ends lost 6 bases and 7 bases respectively, with 13 bases between them. Germline values: CDR1 SQVTM, CDR2 ANQGSEA. The CDR3 contains 11 residues. CDR3 amino acids: CSVLQGGEQYF. In DNA, the CDR3 is TGCAGCGTGTTACAGGGGGGGGAGCAGTACTTC.

This chain connects TRBV15 to TRBJ2-5; 13 bases map to TRBD2. This CDR3 region has 18 residues. The germline V gene encodes CDR1 LNHNV and CDR2 YYDKDF (reference sequence). V gave up 3 bases and J gave up 5 bases; unmatched junction bases: 12. The CDR3 DNA follows: TGTGCCACCAGCAGTCACGCTACCGGGACTAGCGGGGATGAGACCCAGTACTTC. The encoded protein is CATSSHATGTSGDETQYF.